This T cell receptor beta chain was observed in a study of blood T cell repertoires in COVID-19. As originally analysed: For nucleated cells, counts were estimated from reference gene primer amplification. The method was immunoSEQ multiplex PCR; TCRdb's version includes in-frame clones alone and lacks a portion of them. The V and J calls and the clone size are those of that table, but D and trimming were determined from the DNA. The data contain some 320,000 clones, roughly 86% of them singletons. The CDR3 has 15 amino acids. Germline loops: CDR1 SGHRS, CDR2 YFSETQ. The V end was cut by 1 base, the J end by 4 bases, with 11 bases between.

The TCR was taken from a woman between 45 and 65 years old who had been exposed to COVID-19. V gene TRBV5-1 combines with J gene TRBJ2-2, with D tentatively TRBD1 (5 bases). Material: PBMCs or T cells enriched from blood (not recorded which). The CDR3 nucleotides read TGCGCCAGCAGCTTGCGGGCAGGGCTCACCGGGGAGCTGTTTTTT. Its protein product is CASSLRAGLTGELFF.